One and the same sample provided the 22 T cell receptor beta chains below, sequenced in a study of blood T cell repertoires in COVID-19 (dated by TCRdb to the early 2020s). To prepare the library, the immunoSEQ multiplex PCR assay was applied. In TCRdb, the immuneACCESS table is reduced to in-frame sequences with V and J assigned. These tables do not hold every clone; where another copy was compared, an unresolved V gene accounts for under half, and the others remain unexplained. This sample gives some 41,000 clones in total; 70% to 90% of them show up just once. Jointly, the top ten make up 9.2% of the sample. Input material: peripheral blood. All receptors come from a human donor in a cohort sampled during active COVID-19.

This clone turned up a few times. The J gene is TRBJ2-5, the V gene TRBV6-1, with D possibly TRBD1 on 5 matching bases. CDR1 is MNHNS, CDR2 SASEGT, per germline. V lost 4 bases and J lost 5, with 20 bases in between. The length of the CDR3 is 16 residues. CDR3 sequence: CASSAFWGAFLETQYF. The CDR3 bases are TGTGCCAGCAGTGCGTTTTGGGGCGCATTTTTGGAGACCCAGTACTTC.

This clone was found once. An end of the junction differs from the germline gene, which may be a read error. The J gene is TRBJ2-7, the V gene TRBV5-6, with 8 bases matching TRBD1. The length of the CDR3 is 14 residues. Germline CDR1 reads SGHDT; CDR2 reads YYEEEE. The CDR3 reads CANSGLTGAYEQYF. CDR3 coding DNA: TGTGCCAACAGCGGGCTGACAGGGGCCTACGAGCAGTACTTC.

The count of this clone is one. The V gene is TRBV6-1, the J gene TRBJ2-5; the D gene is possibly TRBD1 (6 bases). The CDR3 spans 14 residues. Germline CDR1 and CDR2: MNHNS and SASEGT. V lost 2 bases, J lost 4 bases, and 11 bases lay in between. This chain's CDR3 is CASSEWRGGETQYF. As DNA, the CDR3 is TGTGCCAGCAGTGAATGGAGAGGGGGAGAGACCCAGTACTTC.

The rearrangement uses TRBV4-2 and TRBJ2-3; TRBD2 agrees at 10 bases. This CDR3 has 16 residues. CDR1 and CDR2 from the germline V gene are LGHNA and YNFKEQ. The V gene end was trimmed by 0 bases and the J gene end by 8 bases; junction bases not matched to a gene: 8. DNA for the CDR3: TGTGCCAGCAGCCAAGATTCCAGCGGGGGGGCGGGTACGCAGTATTTT. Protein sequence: CASSQDSSGGAGTQYF.

CDR3 coding DNA: TGCAGTGCCCCGGACAGAGAGACCCAGTACTTC. Translated, it gives CSAPDRETQYF. This chain connects TRBV20-1 to TRBJ2-5; a possible D gene is TRBD1 (6 bases). Trimming stripped 6 bases from V and 4 bases from J, with 9 bases between. The CDR3 runs to 11 residues. Germline-derived CDR1 and CDR2 are DFQATT and SNEGSKA (reference sequence).

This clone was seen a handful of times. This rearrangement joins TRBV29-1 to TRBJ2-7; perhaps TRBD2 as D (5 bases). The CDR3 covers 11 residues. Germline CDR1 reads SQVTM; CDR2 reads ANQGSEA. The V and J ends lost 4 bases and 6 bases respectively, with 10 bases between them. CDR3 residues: CSVVKGSEQYF. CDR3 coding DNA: TGCAGCGTTGTAAAAGGGAGCGAGCAGTACTTC.

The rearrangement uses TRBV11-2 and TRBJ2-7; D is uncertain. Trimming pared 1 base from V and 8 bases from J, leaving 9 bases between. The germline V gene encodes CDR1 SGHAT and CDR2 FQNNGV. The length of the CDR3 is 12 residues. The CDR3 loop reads CASSLGTAQQYF. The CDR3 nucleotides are TGTGCCAGCAGCTTAGGCACAGCTCAGCAGTACTTC.

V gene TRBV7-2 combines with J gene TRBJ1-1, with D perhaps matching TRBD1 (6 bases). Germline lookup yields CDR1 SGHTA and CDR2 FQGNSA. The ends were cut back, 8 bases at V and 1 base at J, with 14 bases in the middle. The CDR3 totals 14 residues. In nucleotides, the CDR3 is TGTGCCAGCCGGGGGGCAGGGAGGAACACTGAAGCTTTCTTT. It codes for CASRGAGRNTEAFF.

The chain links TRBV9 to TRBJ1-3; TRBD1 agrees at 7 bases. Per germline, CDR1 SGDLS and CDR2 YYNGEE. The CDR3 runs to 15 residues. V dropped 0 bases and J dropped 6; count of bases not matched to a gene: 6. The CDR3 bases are TGTGCCAGCAGCGTAGGCCAGGGGGTCATAAACACCATATATTTT. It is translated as CASSVGQGVINTIYF.

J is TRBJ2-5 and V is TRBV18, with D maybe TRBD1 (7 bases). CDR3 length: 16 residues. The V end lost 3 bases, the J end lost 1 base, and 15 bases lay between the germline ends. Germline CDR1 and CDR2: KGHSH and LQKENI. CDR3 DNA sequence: TGTGCCAGCTCACCTCCTCAGGGGGGATCCCAAGAGACCCAGTACTTC. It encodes CASSPPQGGSQETQYF.

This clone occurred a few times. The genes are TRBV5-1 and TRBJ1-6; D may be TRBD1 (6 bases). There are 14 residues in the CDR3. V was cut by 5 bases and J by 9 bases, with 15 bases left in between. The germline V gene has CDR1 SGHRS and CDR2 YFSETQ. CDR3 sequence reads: CASRVGDIGSPLHF. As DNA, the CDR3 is TGCGCCAGCAGGGTGGGGGACATTGGTTCACCCCTCCACTTT.

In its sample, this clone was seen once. Here the CDR3 DNA reads TGTGCCAGCAGAACGACAGGGGGACAGTACACCTTC. This gives the protein CASRTTGGQYTF. The chain has TRBV28 and TRBJ1-2; 9 nucleotides agree with TRBD1. CDR3 length equals 12 residues. Germline V CDR1 and CDR2: MDHEN, SYDVKM. Trimming cost V 6 bases and J 11 bases; bases outside gene matches: 7.

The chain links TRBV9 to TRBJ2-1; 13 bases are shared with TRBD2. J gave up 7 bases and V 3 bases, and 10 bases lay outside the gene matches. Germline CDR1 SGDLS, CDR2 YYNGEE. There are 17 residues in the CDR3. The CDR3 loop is CASSASPGLAGSNEQFF. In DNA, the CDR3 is TGTGCCAGCAGCGCCTCCCCGGGACTAGCGGGGTCGAATGAGCAGTTCTTC.

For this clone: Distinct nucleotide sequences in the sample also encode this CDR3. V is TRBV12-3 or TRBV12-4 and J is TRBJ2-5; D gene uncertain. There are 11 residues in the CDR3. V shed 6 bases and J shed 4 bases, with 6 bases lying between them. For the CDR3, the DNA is TGTGCCAGCAGCTCCCGAGAGACCCAGTACTTC. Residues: CASSSRETQYF.

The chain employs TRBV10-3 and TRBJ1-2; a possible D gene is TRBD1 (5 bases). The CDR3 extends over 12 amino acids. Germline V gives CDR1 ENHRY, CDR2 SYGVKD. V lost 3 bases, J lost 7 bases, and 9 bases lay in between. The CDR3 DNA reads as TGTGCCATCAGTGACCCAAGGGGTGGCTACACCTTC. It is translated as CAISDPRGGYTF.

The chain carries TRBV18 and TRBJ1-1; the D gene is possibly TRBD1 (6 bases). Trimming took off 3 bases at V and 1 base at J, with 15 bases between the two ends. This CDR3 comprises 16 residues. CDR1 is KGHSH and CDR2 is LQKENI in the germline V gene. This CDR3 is CASSPQGSRGNTEAFF. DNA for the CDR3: TGTGCCAGCTCACCCCAGGGGTCTCGCGGGAACACTGAAGCTTTCTTT.

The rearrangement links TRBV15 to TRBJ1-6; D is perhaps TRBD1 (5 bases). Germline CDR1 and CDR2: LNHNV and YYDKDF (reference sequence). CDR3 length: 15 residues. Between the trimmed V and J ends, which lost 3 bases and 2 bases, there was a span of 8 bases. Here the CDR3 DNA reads TGTGCCACCAGCAGCGACAGCCCCTATAATTCACCCCTCCACTTT. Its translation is CATSSDSPYNSPLHF. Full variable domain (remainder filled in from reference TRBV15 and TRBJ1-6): DAMVIQNPRYQVTQFGKPVTLSCSQTLNHNVMYWYQQKSSQAPKLLFHYYDKDFNNEADTPDNFQSRRPNTSFCFLDIRSPGLGDTAMYLCATSSDSPYNSPLHFGNGTRLTVT.

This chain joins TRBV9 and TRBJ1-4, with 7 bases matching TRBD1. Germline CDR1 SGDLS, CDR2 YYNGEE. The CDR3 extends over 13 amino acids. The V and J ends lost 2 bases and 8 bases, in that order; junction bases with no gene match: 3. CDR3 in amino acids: CASSVAGGEKLFF. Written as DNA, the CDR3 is TGTGCCAGCAGCGTCGCAGGGGGAGAAAAACTGTTTTTT.

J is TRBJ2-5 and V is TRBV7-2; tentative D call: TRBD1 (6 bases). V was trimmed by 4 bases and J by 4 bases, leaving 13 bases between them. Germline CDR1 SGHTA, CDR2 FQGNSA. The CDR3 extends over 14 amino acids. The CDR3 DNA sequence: TGTGCCAGCAGCTACCTCAGGGGTCCAGAGACCCAGTACTTC. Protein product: CASSYLRGPETQYF.

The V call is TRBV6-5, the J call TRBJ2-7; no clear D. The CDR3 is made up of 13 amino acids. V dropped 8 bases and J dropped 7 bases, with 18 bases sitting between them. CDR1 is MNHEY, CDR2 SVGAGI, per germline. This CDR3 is CASRGPPAKEQYF. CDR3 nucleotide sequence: TGTGCCAGCCGCGGTCCCCCTGCCAAAGAGCAGTACTTC.

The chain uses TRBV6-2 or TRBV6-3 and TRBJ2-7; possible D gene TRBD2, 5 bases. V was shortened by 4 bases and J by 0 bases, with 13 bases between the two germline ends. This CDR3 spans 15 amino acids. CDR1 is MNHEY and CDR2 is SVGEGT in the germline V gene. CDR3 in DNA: TGTGCCAGCAGTTCCTACCTCGGGGACTCCTACGAGCAGTACTTC. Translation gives CASSSYLGDSYEQYF.

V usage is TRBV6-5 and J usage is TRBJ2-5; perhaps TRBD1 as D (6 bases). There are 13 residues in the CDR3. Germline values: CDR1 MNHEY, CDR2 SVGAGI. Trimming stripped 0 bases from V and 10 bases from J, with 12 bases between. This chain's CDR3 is CASSYSNRDNQYF. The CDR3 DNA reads TGTGCCAGCAGTTACTCGAACAGGGACAACCAGTACTTC.